Following are 12 T cell receptor beta chains from one sample sequenced in a study of OX40 agonist ivuxolimab in advanced cancers. Library generation was performed with the immunoSEQ multiplex PCR assay. This is the immuneACCESS table as TCRdb keeps it, with only in-frame sequences that have V and J called. A part of the clones is gone; compared with another copy, unresolved V genes explain less than half, and the rest is unexplained. This sample has over 75,000 clones in its table, and 87% of those were observed once. The ten largest clones capture approximately 1.5% of the sample. Sequences were derived from CD4+ or CD8+ T cells sorted from blood, sampled in a trial of the OX40 agonist ivuxolimab. These receptors were collected from an adult with an advanced solid tumor such as melanoma, head and neck, liver or kidney cancer.

The V gene is TRBV30, the J gene TRBJ1-1; 10 bases fit TRBD1. Germline V gives CDR1 GTSNPN, CDR2 SVGIG (reference sequence). The J segment lost 7 bases and the V segment lost 3 bases, leaving 23 bases of the junction unmatched. This CDR3 spans 19 amino acids. CDR3 sequence reads: CAWSPLFYSRDRGGSEAFF. CDR3 coding DNA: TGTGCCTGGAGCCCCCTTTTCTATAGCCGGGACAGGGGCGGCAGTGAAGCTTTCTTT.

This rearrangement joins TRBV7-3 to TRBJ1-6; 8 bases align to TRBD1. Germline CDR1 is SGHTA and CDR2 is FQGTGA. J gave up 9 bases and V 4 bases, and 5 bases lay outside the gene matches. The CDR3 has 14 residues. CDR3 region: CASSSDRVGSPLHF. DNA of the CDR3: TGTGCCAGCAGCTCGGACAGGGTGGGTTCACCCCTCCACTTT.

The chain recombines TRBV7-3 with TRBJ2-2; possibly TRBD1 or TRBD2 for D (5 bases each). CDR3 length equals 15 residues. The germline V gene encodes CDR1 SGHTA and CDR2 FQGTGA. V lost 3 bases, J lost 0 bases, and 8 bases lay in between. As DNA, the CDR3 is TGTGCCAGCAGCTTCGGGGCTCCGAACACCGGGGAGCTGTTTTTT. Translating it yields CASSFGAPNTGELFF. Supplemented by reference TRBV7-3 and TRBJ2-2, the full variable domain reads GAGVSQTPSNKVTEKGKYVELRCDPISGHTALYWYRQSLGQGPEFLIYFQGTGAADDSGLPNDRFFAVRPEGSVSTLKIQRTERGDSAVYLCASSFGAPNTGELFFGEGSRLTVL.

The V call is TRBV6-5, the J call TRBJ1-3, with D hard to call. The V and J ends lost 5 bases and 0 bases respectively, with 11 bases between them. CDR3 length equals 15 residues. The germline V gene has CDR1 MNHEY and CDR2 SVGAGI. The CDR3 DNA reads TGTGCCAGCAGTCTTGGACGCCTCTCTGGAAACACCATATATTTT. Its translation: CASSLGRLSGNTIYF.

The gene calls are TRBV2 and TRBJ2-1; a possible D gene is TRBD2 (6 bases). CDR1 SNHLY and CDR2 FYNNEI come from the germline V gene. V lost 6 bases, J lost 6 bases, and 21 bases lay in between. CDR3 length: 16 amino acids. CDR3 nucleotide sequence: TGTGCCAGCAGGGAAACCGGGACTTCAGTCCCCAATGAGCAGTTCTTC. This translates into CASRETGTSVPNEQFF.

The chain joins TRBV27 to TRBJ1-6; tentatively, D is TRBD1 (6 bases). Germline V gene lookup returns CDR1 MNHEY and CDR2 SMNVEV (reference sequence). The CDR3 spans 14 residues. Trimming took 2 bases from V and 7 from J, leaving 9 bases between them. In nucleotides, the CDR3 is TGTGCCAGCAGTTTAATCAGGGGAAATTCACCCCTCCACTTT. It encodes CASSLIRGNSPLHF.

The chain combines TRBV11-1 with TRBJ1-2; D gene uncertain. The germline gives CDR1 SGHAT, CDR2 FQDESV (reference sequence). V gave up 1 base and J gave up 4 bases, with 7 bases separating them. The CDR3 totals 13 residues. Written as DNA, the CDR3 is TGTGCCAGCAGCTTAGACGGGATCTATGGCTACACCTTC. Protein: CASSLDGIYGYTF.

This chain links TRBV4-2 with TRBJ1-5; TRBD1 matches 7 bases. V gave up 3 bases and J gave up 1 base; unmatched junction bases: 3. This CDR3 is 15 amino acids long. Germline CDR1 reads LGHNA; CDR2 reads YNFKEQ. CDR3 in amino acids: CASSQTGHSNQPQHF. The CDR3 DNA is TGTGCCAGCAGCCAGACAGGGCACAGCAATCAGCCCCAGCATTTT.

The rearrangement joins TRBV27 to TRBJ2-3; D not certain. The germline V and J ends were trimmed by 3 bases and 7 bases, with 11 bases remaining between them. The CDR3 extends over 13 amino acids. Germline CDR1 reads MNHEY; CDR2 reads SMNVEV (reference sequence). The chain's CDR3 is CASSLSSLHTQYF. The CDR3 DNA sequence: TGTGCCAGCAGTTTGTCTAGTTTACATACGCAGTATTTT.

The chain uses TRBV4-3 and TRBJ1-5, with 7 bases matching TRBD1. CDR1 LGHNA and CDR2 YSLEER come from the germline V gene. With V trimmed by 1 base and J by 4 bases, 7 bases remained unmatched. This CDR3 comprises 16 residues. This chain's CDR3 is CASSQGSGGANQPQHF. DNA for the CDR3: TGCGCCAGCAGCCAAGGTTCAGGGGGAGCAAATCAGCCCCAGCATTTT.

The chain employs TRBV30 and TRBJ1-3, with D uncertain. From germline, CDR1 is GTSNPN and CDR2 SVGIG (reference sequence). V was clipped by 4 bases and J by 0 bases, with 4 bases between them. This CDR3 is 12 amino acids long. CDR3 sequence reads: CAWTSSGNTIYF. The CDR3 DNA follows: TGTGCCTGGACAAGCTCTGGAAACACCATATATTTT.

The chain carries TRBV7-2 and TRBJ1-1; the D gene is possibly TRBD1 (6 bases). CDR1 and CDR2 from the germline V gene are SGHTA and FQGNSA. The CDR3 loop spans 14 amino acids. The V gene lost 3 bases and the J gene lost 5 bases, with 13 bases spanning the gap. The CDR3 protein is CASSFGQGRTEAFF. The CDR3, as DNA: TGTGCCAGCAGCTTTGGGCAGGGGAGGACTGAAGCTTTCTTT.